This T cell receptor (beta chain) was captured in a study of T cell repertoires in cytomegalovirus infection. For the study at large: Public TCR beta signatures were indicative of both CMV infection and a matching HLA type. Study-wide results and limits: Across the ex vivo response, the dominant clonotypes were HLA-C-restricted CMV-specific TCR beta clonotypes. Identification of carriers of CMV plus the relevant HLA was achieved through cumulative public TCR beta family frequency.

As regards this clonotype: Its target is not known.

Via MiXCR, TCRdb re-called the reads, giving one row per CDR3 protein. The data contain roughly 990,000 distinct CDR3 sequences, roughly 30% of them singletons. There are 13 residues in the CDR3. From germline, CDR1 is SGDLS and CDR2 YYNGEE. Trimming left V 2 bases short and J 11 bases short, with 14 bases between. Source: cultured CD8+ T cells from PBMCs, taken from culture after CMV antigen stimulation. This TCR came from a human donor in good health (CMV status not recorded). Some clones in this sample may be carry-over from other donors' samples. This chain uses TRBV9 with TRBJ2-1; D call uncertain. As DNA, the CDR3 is TGTGCCAGCAGCGTTTACGACCCTAGGAAGCAGTTCTTC. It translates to CASSVYDPRKQFF.